One TCR beta chain is described in this entry. There are 13 residues in the CDR3. CDR1 and CDR2 from the germline V gene are MNHNY and SVGAGI (reference sequence). Trimming pared 5 bases from V and 12 bases from J, leaving 19 bases between. The sample belongs to a study of blood T cell repertoires in COVID-19. Across the whole study: From the United States, Italy and Spain came samples of acute and convalescent COVID-19. Sample material is recorded as cDNA or gDNA derived from T cells, B-cell-depleted T cells, or PBMCs.

The authors' processing: Researchers report that nucleated cell counts were estimated from reference gene primer amplification. Measured with immunoSEQ multiplex PCR; TCRdb has only the in-frame clones, and not every one. The V and J calls and the clone size are those of that table, but D and trimming were determined from the DNA. The profile shows more than 85,000 clones, around 85% of them singletons. The sequenced sample consisted of peripheral blood. The V call is TRBV6-6, the J call TRBJ2-5; possibly TRBD2 for D (5 bases). This clonotype was sampled from a man older than 75 with active or convalescent COVID-19. CDR3 residues: CASSPQKLGIEYF. The CDR3 DNA reads as TGTGCCAGCAGTCCCCAAAAACTAGGGATAGAGTACTTC.